Following are 2 T cell receptor beta chains from one sample sequenced in a study of siplizumab effects on memory and regulatory T cells. Method: immunoSEQ multiplex PCR; TCRdb's copy keeps in-frame clones and lacks some. The sample includes about 87,000 clones, more than 80% seen only once; the top ten take about 15%. The sequencing sample was made of CD4+ T cells sorted from blood. These receptors all stem from a human donor in good health.

The V and J genes are TRBV7-2 and TRBJ2-2, with a possible D match to TRBD2 (6 bases). The germline V and J ends were trimmed by 7 bases and 4 bases, with 16 bases remaining between them. This CDR3 has 15 residues. Germline assignment: CDR1 SGHTA and CDR2 FQGNSA. CDR3 sequence: CASTREPTITGELFF. CDR3 sequence (DNA): TGTGCCAGCACCCGGGAGCCTACTATCACCGGGGAGCTGTTTTTT.

This clone was counted between two and nine times. The J gene is TRBJ1-5, the V gene TRBV30, with a tentative D call TRBD1 (5 bases). There are 13 residues in the CDR3. Trimming left V 1 base short and J 5 bases short, with 9 bases between. Germline V gives CDR1 GTSNPN, CDR2 SVGIG (reference sequence). This chain's CDR3 is CAWSGDRDQPQHF. DNA for the CDR3: TGTGCCTGGAGTGGCGACAGAGATCAGCCCCAGCATTTT. The complete variable domain, with remaining parts taken from reference TRBV30 and TRBJ1-5, reads SQTIHQWPATLVQPVGSPLSLECTVEGTSNPNLYWYRQAAGRGLQLLFYSVGIGQISSEVPQNLSASRPQDRQFILSSKKLLLSDSGFYLCAWSGDRDQPQHFGDGTRLSIL.